Following are 23 T cell receptor beta chains from one sample sequenced in a study of preoperative IRX-2 immunotherapy in early breast cancer. Repertoires were generated with immunoSEQ multiplex PCR, while TCRdb's copy carries only in-frame clones and drops some. The table lists 30,000 to 35,000 clones, roughly four fifths of them singletons. Treatment reported: preoperative locoregional IRX-2 cytokine immunotherapy. The sample here was lymph node tissue, taken from a patient treated with IRX-2 immunotherapy. The receptors were sampled from a human donor with breast cancer.

This clone was detected a few times. The rearrangement joins TRBV11-3 to TRBJ2-1; D not certain. V dropped 8 bases and J dropped 4 bases, with 18 bases sitting between them. This CDR3 is built from 15 residues. Germline V lookup: CDR1 SGHNT, CDR2 YENEEA. This chain's CDR3 is CASSFPAEYYNEQFF. In DNA form, the CDR3 reads TGTGCCAGCTCCTTTCCGGCGGAATATTACAATGAGCAGTTCTTC.

The rearrangement joins TRBV18 to TRBJ2-7, with D perhaps matching TRBD1 (6 bases). Germline values: CDR1 KGHSH, CDR2 LQKENI. V gave up 2 bases and J gave up 6 bases, with 14 bases separating them. The CDR3 spans 14 residues. The CDR3 DNA sequence: TGTGCCAGCTCACCAGCTCAGGGGCCCGTCGAGCAGTACTTC. This codes for CASSPAQGPVEQYF.

This sequence joins TRBV6-8 and TRBJ1-1; D is possibly TRBD1 (6 bases). The CDR3 runs 14 residues. The ends were cut back, 7 bases at V and 0 bases at J, with 12 bases in the middle. The germline CDR1 and CDR2 sequences are MNHGY and SAAAGT. In DNA form, the CDR3 reads TGTGCCAGCAACCGACAGGAGGTGAACACTGAAGCTTTCTTT. Translating it yields CASNRQEVNTEAFF.

The chain combines TRBV10-2 with TRBJ1-1; D not certain. CDR1 and CDR2 from the germline V gene are WSHSY and SAAADI. Deletions cut 8 bases from V and 2 bases from J, with 9 bases between. This CDR3 is 12 amino acids long. CDR3 nucleotides: TGCGCCAGCCGGTGGTTTAACACTGAAGCTTTCTTT. It translates to CASRWFNTEAFF.

The V call is TRBV18, the J call TRBJ2-7; the match to TRBD2 covers 13 bases. The CDR3 sequence is 15 residues long. Germline V gives CDR1 KGHSH, CDR2 LQKENI. V gave up 6 bases and J gave up 4 bases; unmatched junction bases: 6. CDR3 region: CASSRTSGSNYEQYF. In DNA form, the CDR3 reads TGTGCCAGCTCTCGGACTAGCGGGAGTAATTACGAGCAGTACTTC.

The chain joins TRBV29-1 to TRBJ2-5, with a possible D match to TRBD2 (6 bases). Germline CDR1 and CDR2: SQVTM and ANQGSEA. The V gene lost 7 bases and the J gene lost 2 bases, with 14 bases spanning the gap. The CDR3 extends over 13 amino acids. The CDR3 coding sequence is TGCAGCGCGTCTCTAGCGAAGCAAGAGACCCAGTACTTC. It translates to CSASLAKQETQYF.

This clone turned up a few times. The V and J genes are TRBV30 and TRBJ2-3; 7 positions agree with TRBD1. This CDR3 is 14 amino acids long. Germline V gene sequence: CDR1 GTSNPN, CDR2 SVGIG (reference sequence). Trimming at V came to 1 base and at J to 2 bases, leaving 3 bases not matched to a gene. This CDR3 is CAWSGDSLTDTQYF. The CDR3, as DNA: TGTGCCTGGAGTGGGGACAGCCTCACAGATACGCAGTATTTT.

This sequence joins TRBV15 and TRBJ2-1; D might be TRBD2 (6 bases). V shed 0 bases and J shed 2 bases, with 8 bases lying between them. Germline V gives CDR1 LNHNV, CDR2 YYDKDF (reference sequence). This CDR3 region has 15 residues. CDR3 sequence reads: CATSRDPGAYNEQFF. The DNA for the CDR3 is TGTGCCACCAGCAGAGATCCGGGGGCCTACAATGAGCAGTTCTTC. The whole variable domain, filled in from reference TRBV15 and TRBJ2-1, reads DAMVIQNPRYQVTQFGKPVTLSCSQTLNHNVMYWYQQKSSQAPKLLFHYYDKDFNNEADTPDNFQSRRPNTSFCFLDIRSPGLGDTAMYLCATSRDPGAYNEQFFGPGTRLTVL.

The V call is TRBV6-8, the J call TRBJ1-5; 7 bases match TRBD1. This CDR3 is built from 15 residues. After removal of 7 bases from V and 6 bases from J, the junction contained 12 bases not matched to a gene. Germline CDR1 MNHGY, CDR2 SAAAGT. The CDR3 DNA follows: TGTGCCAGCACTGAACGTTGGCAGGGGGGTCAGCCCCAGCATTTT. Translated, it gives CASTERWQGGQPQHF.

This clone was counted once. The chain employs TRBV28 and TRBJ2-7; 12 bases line up with TRBD2. The germline CDR1 and CDR2 sequences are MDHEN and SYDVKM. With V trimmed by 6 bases and J by 7 bases, 10 bases remained unmatched. The CDR3 sequence is 15 residues long. CDR3 protein: CASRPGLAGGREQYF. CDR3 sequence (DNA): TGTGCCAGCAGACCGGGACTAGCGGGTGGGAGGGAGCAGTACTTC.

The J gene is TRBJ2-1, the V gene TRBV28; weak D call: TRBD2 (6 bases). Germline-derived CDR1 and CDR2 are MDHEN and SYDVKM. Trimming took off 5 bases at V and 8 bases at J, with 19 bases between the two ends. The CDR3 spans 15 residues. CDR3 sequence: CASSPQGSGVDEQFF. The CDR3 DNA is TGTGCCAGCAGTCCCCAGGGTAGCGGTGTCGATGAGCAGTTCTTC. Combining the CDR3 with reference TRBV28 and TRBJ2-1 gives the whole variable domain DVKVTQSSRYLVKRTGEKVFLECVQDMDHENMFWYRQDPGLGLRLIYFSYDVKMKEKGDIPEGYSVSREKKERFSLILESASTNQTSMYLCASSPQGSGVDEQFFGPGTRLTVL.

The V and J genes are TRBV6-8 and TRBJ1-1; a weak D match, TRBD1 (6 bases). Germline CDR1 MNHGY, CDR2 SAAAGT. Trimming left V 5 bases short and J 6 bases short, with 10 bases between. The CDR3 loop spans 12 amino acids. The chain's CDR3 is CASSLQGPEAFF. CDR3 sequence (DNA): TGTGCCAGCAGTCTACAGGGCCCTGAAGCTTTCTTT.

V gene TRBV12-5 combines with J gene TRBJ2-7; no clear D gene. This CDR3 contains 14 residues. CDR1 and CDR2 from the germline V gene are LGHNT and FRNRAP. The chain's CDR3 is CASQKSVISYEQYF. CDR3 DNA: TGTGCCAGCCAGAAAAGCGTCATCTCCTACGAGCAGTACTTC.

The V gene is TRBV28, the J gene TRBJ2-7; D gene unclear. Per the germline V gene, CDR1 is MDHEN and CDR2 is SYDVKM. The V gene lost 4 bases and the J gene lost 3 bases, with 13 bases spanning the gap. The CDR3 has 14 amino acids. In DNA form, the CDR3 reads TGTGCCAGCAGTTCCCCGAGCTACTACTACGAGCAGTACTTC. Residues: CASSSPSYYYEQYF.

V is TRBV12-1 and J is TRBJ2-3; the D call of TRBD1 is as the table states it, not checked on the DNA. TRBV12-1 is annotated as a pseudogene. The CDR3 spans 15 residues. CDR3 bases: TGTGCCAGCAGCCGGGACAGGGAGGAGCAGGGTACGCAGTATTTT. It translates to CASSRDREEQGTQYF.

CDR3 in amino acids: CASSLKSNTEAFF. CDR3 DNA: TGTGCCAGCAGTCTTAAATCGAACACTGAAGCTTTCTTT. The V gene is TRBV27, the J gene TRBJ1-1; D unclear. Trimming cost V 5 bases and J 1 base, with 8 bases left between them. In germline, CDR1 is MNHEY, CDR2 SMNVEV (reference sequence). CDR3 length: 13 amino acids.

The chain carries TRBV30 and TRBJ1-4; D not certain. V was shortened by 2 bases and J by 9 bases, with 10 bases between the two germline ends. The CDR3 length is 12 residues. Looked up from germline, CDR1 is GTSNPN and CDR2 is SVGIG (reference sequence). Written as DNA, the CDR3 is TGTGCCTGGAGTAGGGCGGGCAAAAAACTGTTTTTT. Translating gives CAWSRAGKKLFF.

V usage is TRBV15 and J usage is TRBJ2-2, with 11 bases fitting TRBD2. The CDR3 totals 19 residues. V was pared by 2 bases and J by 6 bases, with 14 bases of the junction left unmatched. In germline, CDR1 is LNHNV, CDR2 YYDKDF (reference sequence). CDR3 residues: CATSRPGQIAGGPAGELFF. In nucleotides, the CDR3 is TGTGCCACCAGCAGACCGGGACAGATAGCGGGAGGGCCTGCCGGGGAGCTGTTTTTT.

This chain connects TRBV7-4 to TRBJ1-2; 8 bases are a match to TRBD1. Germline CDR1 is SGHVT and CDR2 is SQSDAQ. The V and J ends lost 6 bases and 7 bases, in that order; junction bases with no gene match: 7. The CDR3 totals 13 residues. CDR3 in DNA: TGTGCCAGCAGTCCGACAGGGGTGGGTGGCTACACCTTC. This encodes CASSPTGVGGYTF. Filled out from reference TRBV7-4 and TRBJ1-2, the complete variable domain reads GAGVSQSPRYKVAKRGRDVALRCDSISGHVTLYWYRQTLGQGSEVLTYSQSDAQRDKSGRPSGRFSAERPERSVSTLKIQRTEQGDSAVYLCASSPTGVGGYTFGSGTRLTVV.

The V call is TRBV14, the J call TRBJ2-3; tentative D call: TRBD2 (7 bases). Between the trimmed V and J ends, which lost 4 bases and 0 bases, there was a span of 11 bases. The CDR3 is 15 residues long. CDR1 is SGHDN and CDR2 is FVKESK in the germline V gene. The CDR3 DNA follows: TGTGCCAGCAGCCGGGAGGGGGTAAGCACAGATACGCAGTATTTT. Its protein is CASSREGVSTDTQYF. The full variable domain, in which reference TRBV14 and TRBJ2-3 provide the parts outside the CDR3, is EAGVTQFPSHSVIEKGQTVTLRCDPISGHDNLYWYRRVMGKEIKFLLHFVKESKQDESGMPNNRFLAERTGGTYSTLKVQPAELEDSGVYFCASSREGVSTDTQYFGPGTRLTVL.

The chain links TRBV1 to TRBJ2-6; the table gives TRBD1 as D, unverified against the DNA. TRBV1 is labeled a pseudogene. This CDR3 has 19 amino acids. The CDR3 DNA follows: TGCGCCAGCAGCCCCCGGGCGGACAGGGGGTTCAGGGGGGCCAACGTCCTGACTTTC. This codes for CASSPRADRGFRGANVLTF.

The V gene is TRBV15, the J gene TRBJ2-5; unclear D gene. The CDR3 is 16 residues long. Germline V lookup: CDR1 LNHNV, CDR2 YYDKDF (reference sequence). V was pared by 0 bases and J by 5 bases, with 16 bases between. The CDR3 coding sequence is TGTGCCACCAGCAGAGATGCTCTAGAATTGGGTGAGACCCAGTACTTC. It specifies CATSRDALELGETQYF.

This chain joins TRBV28 and TRBJ1-4, with 8 bases lining up with TRBD1. Germline values: CDR1 MDHEN, CDR2 SYDVKM. The length of the CDR3 is 14 residues. V lost 5 bases, J lost 8 bases, and 7 bases stayed unmatched. The CDR3 here is CASSTTGVIEKLFF. CDR3 DNA sequence: TGTGCCAGCAGTACGACAGGGGTTATCGAAAAACTGTTTTTT.